This TCR beta chain is from a study of blood T cell repertoires in COVID-19. For the study at large: The United States, Italy and Spain supplied acute and convalescent COVID-19 samples.

Seattle's cohort entered during active infection and was followed longitudinally. This CDR3 is 13 amino acids long. Germline CDR1 LNHDA, CDR2 SQIVND (reference sequence). After removal of 4 bases from V and 6 bases from J, the junction contained 3 bases not matched to a gene. In the study's own analysis: By means of reference gene primer amplification, nucleated cell counts were estimated. Libraries were prepared by immunoSEQ multiplex PCR; TCRdb keeps only in-frame clonotypes and omits some of them. V and J calls and clone size come straight from that table; D and trimming were deduced from the DNA. The top ten hold roughly 2.3% of the sample, which has 250,000 to 300,000 clones, approximately 91% seen once.

This TCR came from a woman aged 25 to 39 with COVID-19, enrolled during active disease. Sequenced input: peripheral blood. J is TRBJ2-1 and V is TRBV19, with 7 bases identical to TRBD2. CDR3 bases: TGTGCCAGTAGTAGCGGGAGAGGCAATGAGCAGTTCTTC. Its translation: CASSSGRGNEQFF.